Listed below are T cell receptor beta chains from one sample, sequenced in a study of cytomegalovirus exposure and HLA in healthy donors. The repertoire was sequenced with immunoSEQ multiplex PCR; TCRdb's copy has only in-frame clones and lacks some. The table includes some 160,000 clones, over 80% detected once. The sequenced material came from PBMCs. These receptor sequences come from a woman aged 18 to 35 in good health and CMV-seronegative. CDR3s include the opening cysteine and the closing phenylalanine or tryptophan. Fields, in order: J gene, V gene, D gene, clone size, CDR3 DNA, CDR3 protein. The D gene is left open where the match is weak. Clone size, where shown, is once, few, many, or a class for clones that have expanded.

TRBJ2-5,TRBV20-1,NA,once,TGCAGTGCTCCGGAGACCCAGTACTTC,CSAPETQYF
TRBJ1-2,TRBV15,NA,few,TGTGCCACCAGCAGAATACAGGGTGAGGGCTATGGCTACACCTTC,CATSRIQGEGYGYTF
TRBJ2-7,TRBV5-1,NA,NA,TGCGCCAGCAGCCCCACTCCCGCGGCTTGGGACGAGCAGTACTTC,CASSPTPAAWDEQYF
TRBJ2-1,TRBV6-5,NA,NA,TGTGCCAGCAGTTACTCCCCGCTGACAGATGTTAAGGAGCAGTTCTTC,CASSYSPLTDVKEQFF
TRBJ2-4,TRBV7-2,NA,NA,TGTGCCAGCAGCTCCGGGAGGGGGCTGAGCATTCAGTACTTC,CASSSGRGLSIQYF
TRBJ1-2,TRBV14,NA,NA,TGTGCCAGCAGCCAAATACAGGGTAGGGGTGGCTACACCTTC,CASSQIQGRGGYTF
TRBJ2-7,TRBV6-5,TRBD1,NA,TGTGCTTCGGCAGGGACAGTGAGCTCCTACGAGCAGTACTTC,CASAGTVSSYEQYF
TRBJ2-7,TRBV7-9,NA,NA,TGTGCCAGCAGCTTAGATCAGGGGATCTACGAGCAGTACTTC,CASSLDQGIYEQYF
TRBJ2-6,TRBV2,TRBD1,NA,TGTGCCAGCAGGTCGACAGGGACAGGGGCCAACGTCCTGACTTTC,CASRSTGTGANVLTF
TRBJ2-3,TRBV19,TRBD1,NA,TGTGCCAGTAGTCCCGGGACAGGGAGTCTTCACCGATTCACAGATACGCAGTATTTT,CASSPGTGSLHRFTDTQYF
TRBJ2-1,TRBV2,TRBD2,few,TGTGCCAGCAGCCCCCTGGGGGGACTAGCGCTTTACAATGAGCAGTTCTTC,CASSPLGGLALYNEQFF
TRBJ2-7,TRBV5-4,NA,NA,TGTGCCAGCAGCTTGGCCGGGGGATCCTACGAGCAGTACTTC,CASSLAGGSYEQYF
TRBJ1-2,TRBV29-1,NA,NA,TGCAGCGTTGTGGGGCACAGGGATGGCTATGGCTACACCTTC,CSVVGHRDGYGYTF
TRBJ1-6,TRBV2,NA,NA,TGTGCCAGCAGCCTCTATGAGAGGGAGAATTCACCCCTCCACTTT,CASSLYERENSPLHF
TRBJ2-7,TRBV19,TRBD1,NA,TGTGCCAGTAGTATGGGAAACTCGGACAGGAAATACGAGCAGTACTTC,CASSMGNSDRKYEQYF
TRBJ2-5,TRBV30,TRBD2,NA,TGTGCCTGGAGCCAGGGACTAGCTCACCAAGAGACCCAGTACTTC,CAWSQGLAHQETQYF
TRBJ1-2,TRBV7-9,TRBD1,NA,TGTGCCAGCAGCTTAGCGGGACAGGTTGGGAACTATGGCTACACCTTC,CASSLAGQVGNYGYTF
TRBJ1-2,TRBV15,NA,NA,TGTGCCACCGGCCCCCCAGAGGGCTATGGCTACACCTTC,CATGPPEGYGYTF
TRBJ2-5,TRBV5-1,NA,NA,TGCGCCAGCAGCTTGCTAGGCGGGGCAACGCGAGAGACCCAGTACTTC,CASSLLGGATRETQYF
TRBJ2-1,TRBV28,NA,NA,TGTGCCAGCAGTTGGAGCAATGAGCAGTTCTTC,CASSWSNEQFF
TRBJ1-6,TRBV28,TRBD1,NA,TGTGCCAGCAGTTTAGGGGACAGGGGAAATTCACCCCTCCACTTT,CASSLGDRGNSPLHF
TRBJ2-3,TRBV9,NA,NA,TGTGCCAGCAGCGTAGATGGAGCTAGCACAGATACGCAGTATTTT,CASSVDGASTDTQYF
TRBJ1-1,TRBV7-9,NA,NA,TGTGCCAGCAGCTTTGGACATCACATGAACACTGAAGCTTTCTTT,CASSFGHHMNTEAFF
TRBJ2-5,TRBV28,NA,NA,TGTGCCAGCAGCCTTAAAGAGACCCAGTACTTC,CASSLKETQYF
TRBJ1-6,TRBV29-1,NA,once,TGCAGCGTATTACAGGGAGAGGGTTCACCCCTCCACTTT,CSVLQGEGSPLHF
TRBJ2-4,TRBV7-9,TRBD2,NA,TGTGCCAGCAGCCCCCGGGGGGGGTTGAAAAACATTCAGTACTTC,CASSPRGGLKNIQYF
TRBJ1-6,TRBV4-1,TRBD1,NA,TGCGCCAGCAGCCTACGGACAGGGGATAATTCACCCCTCCACTTT,CASSLRTGDNSPLHF
TRBJ2-7,TRBV7-8,NA,NA,TGTGCCAGCAGCTTAGCGCAGGATGGGGAGGTAGCCTACGAGCAGTACTTC,CASSLAQDGEVAYEQYF
TRBJ1-5,TRBV16,NA,NA,TGTGCCAGCAGCCACCTCCGACAGGGCAATCAGCCCCAGCATTTT,CASSHLRQGNQPQHF
TRBJ2-7,TRBV11-2,NA,NA,TGTGCCAGCAGCCCCTCTTACGAGCAGTACTTC,CASSPSYEQYF
TRBJ2-7,TRBV27,NA,NA,TGTGCCAGCAGCTTCGGACTCGGGCGAGCAGAGCAGTACTTC,CASSFGLGRAEQYF
TRBJ2-1,TRBV11-3,NA,NA,TGTGCCAGCAGCTTAGACGGACTGGCCGTGAATGAGCAGCTCTTC,CASSLDGLAVNEQLF
TRBJ1-4,TRBV6-5,NA,NA,TGTGCCAGCAGTTCGTCCAGGGGTTCCGAAAAACTGTTTTTT,CASSSSRGSEKLFF
TRBJ2-1,TRBV4-1,NA,once,TGCGCCAGCAGCCAAATAATCCTGCTTCGGGAGCAGTTCTTC,CASSQIILLREQFF
TRBJ2-3,TRBV29-1,TRBD1,NA,TGCAGCGTTCGCGGACAGGGGATCACAGATACGCAGTATTTT,CSVRGQGITDTQYF
TRBJ2-5,TRBV5-4,NA,NA,TGTGCCAGCAGCTTGGGCCGCGGGGGCCCACAAGAGACCCAGTACTTC,CASSLGRGGPQETQYF
TRBJ2-1,TRBV6-1,TRBD2,NA,TGTGCCAGCAGCTCTCAACTGGGGGGGAATGAGCAGTTCTTC,CASSSQLGGNEQFF
TRBJ1-1,TRBV7-6,NA,NA,TGTGCCAGCAGCCCTATCCGGGGGAGGAGCACTGAAGCTTTCTTT,CASSPIRGRSTEAFF
TRBJ2-7,TRBV4-1,NA,NA,TGCGCCAGCAGCCAACCTACTCGCGGAATCTACGAGCAGTACTTC,CASSQPTRGIYEQYF
TRBJ1-6,TRBV7-2,NA,NA,TGTGCCAGCAGCTCGCCCCGGGTCCCACGGGCCCTCCACTTT,CASSSPRVPRALHF
TRBJ2-3,TRBV6-1,NA,NA,TGTGCCAGCAGTCCCCGACAGGATCTCGCAGATACGCAGTATTTT,CASSPRQDLADTQYF
TRBJ1-1,TRBV5-1,NA,NA,TGCGCCAGCAGCCGGGACATCCCCATGAACACTGAAGCTTTCTTT,CASSRDIPMNTEAFF